One and the same sample provided the 3 T cell receptor beta chains below, sequenced in a study of T cells in women clearing cervical HPV infection. Using immunoSEQ multiplex PCR, the repertoire was profiled, and TCRdb retains in-frame clones only, with some absent. The sample table sets out about 32,000 clones. Sequencing was carried out using blood buffy coat. The receptors stem from a woman between 18 and 69 years old with a cervical HPV16 infection that either progressed to CIN3+ or cleared (not recorded which).

The sequenced CDR3 bases are TGTGCCCTCCGACAAGCCACCGGGGAG. It encodes CALRQATGE. The complete CDR3 sequence is CALRQATGELFF. The chain combines TRBV12-3 or TRBV12-4 with TRBJ2-2; D call uncertain. The read ends 3 residues shy of where the CDR3 ends; the end is completed using the germline J gene. CDR3 length: 12 residues. With 11 bases removed from V and 4 bases from J, the gap between germline ends came to 11 bases.

To note about this clone: The read ends 3 residues shy of where the CDR3 ends; the end is completed using the germline J gene. This chain uses TRBV4-2 with TRBJ2-7, with 10 bases fitting TRBD2. The germline V gene has CDR1 LGHNA and CDR2 YNFKEQ. The junction had 8 bases not matched to a gene; V was cut back by 0 bases and J by 6 bases. CDR3 length: 16 amino acids. CDR3 DNA (partial): TGTGCCAGCAGCCAAGATGCGGCTAGCGGGGGTCTCGAG. This sequence encodes CASSQDAASGGLE. The whole CDR3 protein is CASSQDAASGGLEQYF.

Remarks on this clone: The DNA ends 3 residues before the CDR3 does, and the rest of the CDR3 is filled in from the germline J gene. The chain has TRBV5-1 and TRBJ2-6, with TRBD1 matching over 9 bases. This CDR3 comprises 17 residues. V lost 9 bases to trimming and J lost 0 bases; unmatched junction nucleotides: 10. Germline V gives CDR1 SGHRS, CDR2 YFSETQ. The covered CDR3 bases are TGCGCCACCAGTCCCGGGACAGGGTTCTCTGGGGCCAACGTC. Encoded protein: CATSPGTGFSGANV. The complete CDR3 reads CATSPGTGFSGANVLTF.